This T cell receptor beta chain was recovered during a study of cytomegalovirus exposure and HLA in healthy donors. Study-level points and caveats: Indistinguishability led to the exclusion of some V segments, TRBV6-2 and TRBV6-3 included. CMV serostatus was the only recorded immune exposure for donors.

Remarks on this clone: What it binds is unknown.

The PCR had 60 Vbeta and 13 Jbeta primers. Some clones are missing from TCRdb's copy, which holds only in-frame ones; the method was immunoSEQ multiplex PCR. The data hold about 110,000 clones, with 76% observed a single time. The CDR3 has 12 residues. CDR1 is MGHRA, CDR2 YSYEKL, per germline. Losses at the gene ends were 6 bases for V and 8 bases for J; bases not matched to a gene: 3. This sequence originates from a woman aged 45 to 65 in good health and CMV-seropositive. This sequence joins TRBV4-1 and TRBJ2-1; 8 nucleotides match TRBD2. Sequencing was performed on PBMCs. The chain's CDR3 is CASRKTSDEQFF. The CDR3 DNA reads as TGCGCCAGCAGGAAGACTAGCGATGAGCAGTTCTTC.